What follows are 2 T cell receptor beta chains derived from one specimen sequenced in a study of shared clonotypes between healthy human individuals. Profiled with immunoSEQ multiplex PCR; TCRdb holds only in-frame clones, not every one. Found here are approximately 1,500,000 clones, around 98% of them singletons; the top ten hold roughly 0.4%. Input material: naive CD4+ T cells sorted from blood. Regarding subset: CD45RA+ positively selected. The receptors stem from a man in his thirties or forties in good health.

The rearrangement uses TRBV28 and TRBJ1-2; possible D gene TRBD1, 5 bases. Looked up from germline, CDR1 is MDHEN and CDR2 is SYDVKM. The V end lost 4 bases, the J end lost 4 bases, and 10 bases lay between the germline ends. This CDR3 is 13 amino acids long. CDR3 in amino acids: CASSSGPSYGYTF. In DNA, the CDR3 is TGTGCCAGCAGTTCGGGACCGAGCTATGGCTACACCTTC.

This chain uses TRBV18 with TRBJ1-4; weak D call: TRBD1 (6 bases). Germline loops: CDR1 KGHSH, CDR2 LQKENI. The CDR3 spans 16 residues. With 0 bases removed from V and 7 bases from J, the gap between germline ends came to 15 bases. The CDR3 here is CASSPPSGEFGEKLFF. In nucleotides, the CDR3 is TGTGCCAGCTCACCACCTTCAGGGGAGTTTGGTGAAAAACTGTTTTTT.